This TCR beta chain is drawn from a study of cytomegalovirus exposure and HLA in healthy donors. Study findings and constraints: Altogether, 150 to 200 TCR beta chains were recorded as cytomegalovirus-associated.

Points on this clone: The antigen is not known.

Germline loops: CDR1 KGHSH, CDR2 LQKENI. This CDR3 contains 17 residues. The ends lost 3 bases at V and 9 bases at J; junction bases unmatched: 9. Data came from immunoSEQ multiplex PCR; TCRdb stores just in-frame clones and leaves some out. This repertoire shows about 270,000 clones, around 86% found once; its top ten account for about 1%. The rearrangement links TRBV18 to TRBJ2-1; 15 nucleotides align to TRBD2. The material sequenced was PBMCs. The clonotype was recovered from a woman aged 18-29 years in good health and CMV-seronegative. The CDR3 region is CASSPRTSGRAGGEQFF. The CDR3 DNA reads as TGTGCCAGCTCACCCAGGACTAGCGGGAGGGCCGGGGGTGAGCAGTTCTTC.